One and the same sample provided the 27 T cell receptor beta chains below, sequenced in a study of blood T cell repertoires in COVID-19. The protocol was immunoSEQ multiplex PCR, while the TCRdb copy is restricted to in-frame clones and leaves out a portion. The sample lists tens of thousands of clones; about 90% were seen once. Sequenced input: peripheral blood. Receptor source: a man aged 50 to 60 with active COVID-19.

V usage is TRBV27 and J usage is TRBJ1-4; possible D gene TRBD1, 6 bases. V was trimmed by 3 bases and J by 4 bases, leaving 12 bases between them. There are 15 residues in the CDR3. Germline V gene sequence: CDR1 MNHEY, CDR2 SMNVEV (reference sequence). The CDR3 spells CASSFEGRGNEKLFF. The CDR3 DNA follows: TGTGCCAGCAGTTTCGAGGGCAGGGGTAATGAAAAACTGTTTTTT.

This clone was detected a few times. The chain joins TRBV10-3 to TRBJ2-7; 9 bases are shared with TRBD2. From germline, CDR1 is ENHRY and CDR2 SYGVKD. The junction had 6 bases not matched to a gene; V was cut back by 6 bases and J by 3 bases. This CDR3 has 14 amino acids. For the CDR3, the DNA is TGTGCCATCAGCCTTAGCGGGAGTGACTACGAGCAGTACTTC. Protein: CAISLSGSDYEQYF.

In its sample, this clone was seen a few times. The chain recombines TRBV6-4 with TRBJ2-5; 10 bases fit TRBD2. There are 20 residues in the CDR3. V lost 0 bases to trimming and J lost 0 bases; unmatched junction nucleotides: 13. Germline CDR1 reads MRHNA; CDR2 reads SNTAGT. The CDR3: CASSDSNSPSGSVYQETQYF. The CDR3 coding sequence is TGTGCCAGCAGTGACTCGAATTCCCCTAGCGGGAGTGTGTACCAAGAGACCCAGTACTTC.

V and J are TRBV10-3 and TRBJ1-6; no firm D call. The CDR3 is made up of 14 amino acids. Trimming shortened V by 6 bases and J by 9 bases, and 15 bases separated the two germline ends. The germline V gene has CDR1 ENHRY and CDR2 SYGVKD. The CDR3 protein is CAIRKPLEGSPLHF. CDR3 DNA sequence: TGTGCCATCAGAAAGCCGCTGGAGGGTTCACCCCTCCACTTT.

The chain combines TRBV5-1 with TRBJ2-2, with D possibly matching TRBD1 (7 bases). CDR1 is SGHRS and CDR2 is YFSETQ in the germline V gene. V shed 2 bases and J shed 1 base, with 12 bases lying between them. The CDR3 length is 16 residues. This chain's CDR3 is CASSFGGTVNTGELFF. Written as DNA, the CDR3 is TGCGCCAGCAGCTTTGGAGGGACAGTGAACACCGGGGAGCTGTTTTTT.

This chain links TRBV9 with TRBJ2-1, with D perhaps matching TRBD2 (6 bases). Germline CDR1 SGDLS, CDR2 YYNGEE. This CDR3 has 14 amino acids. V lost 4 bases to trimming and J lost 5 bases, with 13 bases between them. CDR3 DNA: TGTGCCAGCAGCCGGGCTGGAGGGAACAATGAGCAGTTCTTC. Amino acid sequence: CASSRAGGNNEQFF.

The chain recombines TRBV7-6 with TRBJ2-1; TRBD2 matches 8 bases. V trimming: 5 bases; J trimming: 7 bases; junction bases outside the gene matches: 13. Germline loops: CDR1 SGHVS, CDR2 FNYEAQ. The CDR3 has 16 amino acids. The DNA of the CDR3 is TGTGCCAGCAGCGAGGGAGACGGGAGGGCCCAAAATGAGCAGTTCTTC. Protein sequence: CASSEGDGRAQNEQFF.

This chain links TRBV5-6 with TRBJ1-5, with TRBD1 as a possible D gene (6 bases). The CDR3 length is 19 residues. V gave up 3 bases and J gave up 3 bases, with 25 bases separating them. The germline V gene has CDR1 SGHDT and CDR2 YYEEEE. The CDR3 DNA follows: TGTGCCAGCAGCTCACGACAGGTACGAGAACGAACCCCCAATCAGCCCCAGCATTTT. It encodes CASSSRQVRERTPNQPQHF.

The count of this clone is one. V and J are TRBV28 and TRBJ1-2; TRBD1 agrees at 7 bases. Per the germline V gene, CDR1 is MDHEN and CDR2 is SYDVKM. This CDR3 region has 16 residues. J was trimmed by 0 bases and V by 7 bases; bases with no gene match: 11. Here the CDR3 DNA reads TGTGCCAGCATTCCTCTGGGACAGAATACTAACTATGGCTACACCTTC. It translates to CASIPLGQNTNYGYTF.

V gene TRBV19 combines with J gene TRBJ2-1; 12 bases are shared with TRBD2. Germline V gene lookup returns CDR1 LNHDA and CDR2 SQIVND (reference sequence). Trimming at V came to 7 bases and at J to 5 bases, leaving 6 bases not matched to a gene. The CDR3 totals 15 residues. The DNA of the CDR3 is TGTGCCAGTACGCAAGGACTAGCGGGGAACAATGAGCAGTTCTTC. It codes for CASTQGLAGNNEQFF.

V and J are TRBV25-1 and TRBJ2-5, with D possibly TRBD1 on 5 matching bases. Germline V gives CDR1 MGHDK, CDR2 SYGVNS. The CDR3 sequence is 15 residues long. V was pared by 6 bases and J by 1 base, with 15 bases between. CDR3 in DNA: TGTGCCAGCAGCCTAACGTGGGGCCCCCAAGAGACCCAGTACTTC. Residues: CASSLTWGPQETQYF.

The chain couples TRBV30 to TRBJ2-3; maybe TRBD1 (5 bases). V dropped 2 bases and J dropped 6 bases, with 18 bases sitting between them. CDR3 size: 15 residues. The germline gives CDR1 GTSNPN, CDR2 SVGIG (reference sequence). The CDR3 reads CAWSPGQGGKDTQYF. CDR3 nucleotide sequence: TGTGCCTGGAGTCCCGGGCAGGGTGGAAAGGATACGCAGTATTTT.

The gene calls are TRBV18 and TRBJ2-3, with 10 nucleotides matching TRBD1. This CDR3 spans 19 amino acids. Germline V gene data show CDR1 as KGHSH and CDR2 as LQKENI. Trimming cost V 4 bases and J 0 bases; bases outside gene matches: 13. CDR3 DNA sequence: TGTGCCAGCTCACAGCGACAGGGGGCGCGTGAAGTAAGCACAGATACGCAGTATTTT. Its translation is CASSQRQGAREVSTDTQYF.

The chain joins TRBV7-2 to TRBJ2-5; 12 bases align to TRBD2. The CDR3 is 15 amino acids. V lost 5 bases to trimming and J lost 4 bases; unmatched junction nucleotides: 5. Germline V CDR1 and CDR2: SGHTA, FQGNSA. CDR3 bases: TGTGCCAGCAGCCCTAGCGGGAGGGCCGTAGAGACCCAGTACTTC. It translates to CASSPSGRAVETQYF.

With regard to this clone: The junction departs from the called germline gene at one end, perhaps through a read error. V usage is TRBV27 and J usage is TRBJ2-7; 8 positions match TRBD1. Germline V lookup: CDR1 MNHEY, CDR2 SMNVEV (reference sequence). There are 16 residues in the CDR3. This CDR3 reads CASRNPRTGFSSEQYF. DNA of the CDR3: TGTGCCAGCAGAAACCCAAGGACAGGGTTCTCCTCCGAGCAGTACTTC.

CDR3 bases: TGTGCCAGCAGTAAGGACATCCCCTGGGGTACGCAGTATTTT. Translating it yields CASSKDIPWGTQYF. The chain combines TRBV27 with TRBJ2-3, with D tentatively TRBD1 (5 bases). Trimming removed 5 bases at V and 8 bases at J, with 17 bases between. The CDR3 spans 14 residues. Germline lookup yields CDR1 MNHEY and CDR2 SMNVEV (reference sequence).

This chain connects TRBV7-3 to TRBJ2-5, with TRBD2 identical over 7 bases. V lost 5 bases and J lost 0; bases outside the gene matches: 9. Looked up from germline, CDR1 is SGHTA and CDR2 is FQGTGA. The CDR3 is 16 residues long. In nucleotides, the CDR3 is TGTGCCAGCAGCCCGAGCGGGATATCGTACCAAGAGACCCAGTACTTC. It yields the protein CASSPSGISYQETQYF. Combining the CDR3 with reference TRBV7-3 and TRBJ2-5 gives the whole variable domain GAGVSQTPSNKVTEKGKYVELRCDPISGHTALYWYRQSLGQGPEFLIYFQGTGAADDSGLPNDRFFAVRPEGSVSTLKIQRTERGDSAVYLCASSPSGISYQETQYFGPGTRLLVL.

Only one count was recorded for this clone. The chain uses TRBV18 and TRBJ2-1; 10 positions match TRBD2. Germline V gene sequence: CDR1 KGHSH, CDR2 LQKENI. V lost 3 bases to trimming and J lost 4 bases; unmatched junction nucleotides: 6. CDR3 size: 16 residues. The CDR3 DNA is TGTGCCAGCTCACCGGCTAGCGGGAGTAAGTACAATGAGCAGTTCTTC. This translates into CASSPASGSKYNEQFF. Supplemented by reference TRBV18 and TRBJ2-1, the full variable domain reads NAGVMQNPRHLVRRRGQEARLRCSPMKGHSHVYWYRQLPEEGLKFMVYLQKENIIDESGMPKERFSAEFPKEGPSILRIQQVVRGDSAAYFCASSPASGSKYNEQFFGPGTRLTVL.

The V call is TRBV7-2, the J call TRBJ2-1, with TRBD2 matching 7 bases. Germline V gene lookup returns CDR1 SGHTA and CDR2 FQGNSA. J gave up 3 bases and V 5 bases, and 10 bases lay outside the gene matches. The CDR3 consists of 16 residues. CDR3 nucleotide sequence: TGTGCCAGCAGCCCTCCGGGAGGCCCCCACTACAATGAGCAGTTCTTC. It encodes CASSPPGGPHYNEQFF.

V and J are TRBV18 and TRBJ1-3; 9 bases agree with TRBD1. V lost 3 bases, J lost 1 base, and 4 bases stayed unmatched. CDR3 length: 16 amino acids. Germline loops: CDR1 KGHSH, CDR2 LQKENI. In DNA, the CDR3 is TGTGCCAGCTCACCGGGACAGGGCCTGTCTGGAAACACCATATATTTT. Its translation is CASSPGQGLSGNTIYF.

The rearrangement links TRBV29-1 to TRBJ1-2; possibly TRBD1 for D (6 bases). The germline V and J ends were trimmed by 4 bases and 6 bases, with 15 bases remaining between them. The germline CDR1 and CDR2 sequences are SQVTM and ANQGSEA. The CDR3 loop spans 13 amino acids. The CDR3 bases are TGCAGCGTTGTATGGCAGGGGATCGATGGCTACACCTTC. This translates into CSVVWQGIDGYTF.

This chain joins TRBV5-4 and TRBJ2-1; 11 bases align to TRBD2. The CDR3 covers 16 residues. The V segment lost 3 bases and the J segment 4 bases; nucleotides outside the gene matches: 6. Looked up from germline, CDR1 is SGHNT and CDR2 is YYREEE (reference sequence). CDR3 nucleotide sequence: TGTGCCAGCAGCTGGGACGGGACTAGCGGTTACAATGAGCAGTTCTTC. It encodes CASSWDGTSGYNEQFF.

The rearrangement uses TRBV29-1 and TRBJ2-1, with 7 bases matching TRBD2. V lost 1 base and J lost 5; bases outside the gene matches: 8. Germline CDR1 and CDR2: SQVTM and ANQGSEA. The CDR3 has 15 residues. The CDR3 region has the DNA TGCAGCGTTGAAGTACGGCTAGCGGCCGACAATGAGCAGTTCTTC. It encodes CSVEVRLAADNEQFF.

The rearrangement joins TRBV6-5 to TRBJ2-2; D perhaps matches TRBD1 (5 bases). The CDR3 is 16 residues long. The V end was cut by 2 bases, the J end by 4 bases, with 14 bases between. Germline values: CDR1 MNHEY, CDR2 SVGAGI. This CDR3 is CASSYPQGVGTGELFF. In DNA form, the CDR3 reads TGTGCCAGCAGTTACCCCCAGGGTGTCGGCACCGGGGAGCTGTTTTTT.

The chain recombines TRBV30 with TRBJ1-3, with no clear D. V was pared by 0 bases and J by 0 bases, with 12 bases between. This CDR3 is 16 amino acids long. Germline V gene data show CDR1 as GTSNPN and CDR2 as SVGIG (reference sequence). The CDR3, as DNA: TGTGCCTGGAGTGTACGCGGACTCACCTCTGGAAACACCATATATTTT. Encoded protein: CAWSVRGLTSGNTIYF.

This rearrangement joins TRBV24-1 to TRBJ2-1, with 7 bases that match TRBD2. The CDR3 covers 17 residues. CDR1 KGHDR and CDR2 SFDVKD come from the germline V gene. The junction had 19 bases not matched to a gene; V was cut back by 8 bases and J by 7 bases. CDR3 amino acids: CATMDVGREGFRNEQFF. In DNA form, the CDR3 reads TGTGCCACCATGGACGTAGGGAGGGAGGGCTTCAGGAATGAGCAGTTCTTC.

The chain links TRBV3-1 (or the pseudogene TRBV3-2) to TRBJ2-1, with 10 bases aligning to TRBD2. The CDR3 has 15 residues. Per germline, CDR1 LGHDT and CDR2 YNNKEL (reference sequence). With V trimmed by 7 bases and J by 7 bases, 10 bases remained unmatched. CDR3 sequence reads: CASTWTSGLKNEQFF. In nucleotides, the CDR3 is TGTGCCAGCACGTGGACTAGCGGTTTAAAGAATGAGCAGTTCTTC.